One T cell receptor beta chain is described in this entry. Sequencing was performed with immunoSEQ multiplex PCR; in TCRdb, only in-frame clones are kept and a portion is missing. The sample contains 650,000 to 950,000 clones, 70% to 90% of which appear only once. These data belong to a study of shared T cell receptors in the human thymus. V was clipped by 2 bases and J by 0 bases; unmatched bases: 14. This CDR3 comprises 19 residues. CDR1 and CDR2 from the germline V gene are SGHDT and YYEEEE. These same records also appear under a second study, on human thymus T cells. As that study records: The donor group consisted of healthy Finnish infants who were having corrective surgery for congenital heart defects. Resections removed during corrective heart surgery provided the thymus tissue used. An apparent bias in V and J gene usage was seen in thymic and blood repertoires. Unrelated individuals had highly overlapping thymic repertoires, as reported in related research.

The TCR comes from a girl under three years old with a congenital heart defect. The sequenced material came from thymocytes. V usage is TRBV5-6 and J usage is TRBJ1-2; 9 bases align to TRBD1. This CDR3 reads CASSFAQGASREANYGYTF. The DNA of the CDR3 is TGTGCCAGCAGCTTCGCACAGGGGGCATCGAGGGAAGCTAACTATGGCTACACCTTC.